The next 8 T cell receptor beta chains were all read from a single sample in a study of blood T cells in healthy people across ages. Primers used in a second PCR of roughly 7 to 12 cycles were a sample-barcoded 5' primer and a J-beta primer mix. TCRdb re-derived calls from the 5' RACE reads in MiXCR, one entry per CDR3 protein. The data contain approximately 760,000 distinct CDR3 sequences, around 25% of them singletons. The same data also went into a second study, on T cells of mothers and their children.

Sequenced: blood. The receptors derive from a boy between 5 and 17 years old in good health.

V usage is TRBV12-3 or TRBV12-4 and J usage is TRBJ2-3; the match to TRBD2 covers 11 bases. Germline trimming cut 3 bases from V and 5 bases from J; bases unmatched to any gene: 4. This CDR3 has 15 residues. CDR3 sequence reads: CASSFVTSGVDTQYF. The CDR3 nucleotides are TGTGCCAGCAGTTTTGTGACTAGCGGGGTAGATACGCAGTATTTT.

This clonotype has only a few counts. J is TRBJ1-4 and V is TRBV6-1; D is unresolved. Trimming left V 1 base short and J 6 bases short, with 12 bases between. Germline CDR1 and CDR2: MNHNS and SASEGT. CDR3 size: 15 residues. The CDR3 DNA reads TGTGCCAGCAGTGAAGATAGGGCTTCGCATGAAAAACTGTTTTTT. Translated: CASSEDRASHEKLFF.

This clonotype was recorded a few times. This chain's CDR3 is CSARAYNPYEQYF. The CDR3 bases are TGCAGTGCTAGAGCCTATAACCCCTACGAGCAGTACTTC. V usage is TRBV20-1 and J usage is TRBJ2-7; D not resolved. There are 13 residues in the CDR3. V was pared by 1 base and J by 2 bases, with 9 bases between. Germline V lookup: CDR1 DFQATT, CDR2 SNEGSKA (reference sequence).

The chain carries TRBV18 and TRBJ1-4; D possibly corresponds to TRBD1 (6 bases). The CDR3 loop spans 13 amino acids. Per germline, CDR1 KGHSH and CDR2 LQKENI. Trimming removed 3 bases at V and 6 bases at J, with 8 bases between. CDR3 in amino acids: CASSPAGDEKLFF. Here the CDR3 DNA reads TGTGCCAGCTCACCTGCAGGGGATGAAAAACTGTTTTTT.

The chain links TRBV19 to TRBJ2-2; tentative D call: TRBD1 (6 bases). Germline V gives CDR1 LNHDA, CDR2 SQIVND (reference sequence). The CDR3 sequence is 16 residues long. V lost 5 bases and J 4 bases, leaving 17 bases between the germline ends. This chain's CDR3 is CASSSRRGAGTGELFF. CDR3 sequence (DNA): TGTGCCAGTAGTTCACGCAGGGGCGCGGGCACCGGGGAGCTGTTTTTT.

J is TRBJ2-7 and V is TRBV7-9; possible D gene TRBD1, 5 bases. Germline V gene sequence: CDR1 SEHNR, CDR2 FQNEAQ (reference sequence). The length of the CDR3 is 12 residues. V dropped 5 bases and J dropped 5 bases, with 10 bases sitting between them. CDR3 bases: TGTGCCAGCAGCCCCAGGGTGGACGAGCAGTACTTC. The encoded protein is CASSPRVDEQYF. The full variable domain, completed using reference TRBV7-9 and TRBJ2-7, is DTGVSQNPRHKITKRGQNVTFRCDPISEHNRLYWYRQTLGQGPEFLTYFQNEAQLEKSRLLSDRFSAERPKGSFSTLEIQRTEQGDSAMYLCASSPRVDEQYFGPGTRLTVT.

Only a few counts were recorded for this clonotype. This chain connects TRBV28 to TRBJ2-7; 10 bases match TRBD2. The CDR3 has 15 amino acids. The V segment lost 2 bases and the J segment 3 bases; nucleotides outside the gene matches: 4. Per germline, CDR1 MDHEN and CDR2 SYDVKM. CDR3 region: CASSLAASGSYEQYF. The CDR3 DNA is TGTGCCAGCAGTTTAGCGGCTAGCGGGAGCTACGAGCAGTACTTC.

Only a few counts were recorded for this clonotype. This chain connects TRBV20-1 to TRBJ2-5; 11 nucleotides align to TRBD2. This CDR3 contains 14 residues. Trimming at V came to 5 bases and at J to 0 bases, leaving 2 bases not matched to a gene. Per germline, CDR1 DFQATT and CDR2 SNEGSKA (reference sequence). CDR3 DNA: TGCAGTGCTTGGACTAGCGGGTACCAAGAGACCCAGTACTTC. Translated, it gives CSAWTSGYQETQYF.